This T cell receptor (beta chain) stems from a study of radiotherapy plus CTLA-4 blockade in lung cancer (dated by TCRdb to 2016 to 2019). For the wider study: Among enrolled patients, 15% to 20% had an objective response and 25% to 35% reached disease control.

On the study overall, not on this receptor specifically: Early dynamic changes in blood T cell clones, together with increased serum interferon-beta after radiation, were reported as the strongest predictors of response. After treatment with radiotherapy and ipilimumab, TCR clones that originated in tumors expanded in peripheral blood.

Library method: the immunoSEQ multiplex PCR assay. TCRdb carries this immuneACCESS record with in-frame sequences only. Its versions omit some clonotypes, under half of them owing to an unresolved V gene in the studies checked, with the rest unexplained. The sample table lists under 50,000 clones, 70% to 90% of them with a count of one. Around a fifth of the sample goes to the ten largest clones. About this clone: Its binding antigen is unknown. Nothing much larger sits one base from this clone, and base qualities are not available.

The study tested focal radiation therapy combined with CTLA-4 blockade (ipilimumab) in patients with chemo-refractory metastatic non-small-cell lung cancer. The sequence was obtained from a human donor with non-small cell lung cancer whose response to radiotherapy plus ipilimumab could not be evaluated. The sequences come from peripheral blood, collected from a patient treated with radiotherapy plus ipilimumab.

The CDR3 sequence is CASSWDGGNEQYF. Here is the DNA: TGTGCCAGCAGCTGGGACGGGGGAAACGAGCAGTACTTC. The rearrangement combines TRBV7-9 with TRBJ2-7; 6 matching bases give a weak D call of TRBD2. V sheds 4 bases and J sheds 5 bases, leaving 12 bases between their ends. Reading the germline V gene (reference sequence) gives CDR1 SEHNR and CDR2 FQNEAQ. The CDR3 has 13 amino acids, counting the end cysteine and phenylalanine. Of the read, only the CDR3 DNA is kept; its 39 bases are in frame from base 1.